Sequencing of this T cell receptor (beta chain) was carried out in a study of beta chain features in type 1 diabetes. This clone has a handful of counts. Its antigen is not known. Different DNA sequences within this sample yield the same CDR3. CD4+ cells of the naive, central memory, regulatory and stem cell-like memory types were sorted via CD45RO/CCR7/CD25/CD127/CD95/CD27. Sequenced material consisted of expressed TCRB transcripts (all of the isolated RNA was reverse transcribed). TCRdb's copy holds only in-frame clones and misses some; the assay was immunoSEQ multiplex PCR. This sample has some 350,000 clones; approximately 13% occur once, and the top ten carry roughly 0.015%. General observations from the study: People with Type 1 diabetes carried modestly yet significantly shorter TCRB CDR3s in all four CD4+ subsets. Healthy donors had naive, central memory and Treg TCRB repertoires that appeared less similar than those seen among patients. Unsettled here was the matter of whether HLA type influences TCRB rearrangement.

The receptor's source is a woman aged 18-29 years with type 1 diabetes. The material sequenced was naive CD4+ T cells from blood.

Here the CDR3 DNA reads TGTGCCAGTAGAACAGGGCACCAAGAGACCCAGTACTTC. It specifies CASRTGHQETQYF. V usage is TRBV19 and J usage is TRBJ2-5, with D possibly TRBD1 on 6 matching bases. The length of the CDR3 is 13 residues. With 6 bases removed from V and 0 bases from J, the gap between germline ends came to 8 bases. CDR1 and CDR2 from the germline V gene are LNHDA and SQIVND (reference sequence).